These 26 T cell receptor beta chains were all obtained from the same sample, sequenced in a study of T-cell reconstitution after alpha-beta-depleted transplantation in children. TCRbeta library preparation incorporated unique molecular identifiers. TCRdb re-called the PCR reads with MiXCR, one entry per CDR3 protein. Of some 290,000 distinct CDR3 sequences listed, roughly 25% are singletons. Here the sequenced sample was PBMCs, mostly from graft donor cells, taken 180 days after TCRalphabeta/CD19-depleted stem cell transplant. The receptors stem from a male patient between 10 and 17 years old who had a stem cell transplant for acute lymphoblastic leukemia, so the T cells may come from the graft donor.

This clonotype was observed at least ten times. The chain is built from TRBV7-3 and TRBJ2-3, with a possible D match to TRBD1 (5 bases). This CDR3 contains 14 residues. The germline V gene has CDR1 SGHTA and CDR2 FQGTGA. The ends were cut back, 6 bases at V and 6 bases at J, with 16 bases in the middle. CDR3 DNA: TGTGCCAGCAGGCAGACAGCCCACGGGGATACGCAGTATTTT. This sequence encodes CASRQTAHGDTQYF.

The gene calls are TRBV6-5 and TRBJ2-7; D is perhaps TRBD2 (5 bases). Trimming left V 8 bases short and J 2 bases short, with 10 bases between. CDR1 is MNHEY, CDR2 SVGAGI, per germline. This CDR3 is built from 12 residues. CDR3 protein: CASGLGAYEQYF. The DNA for the CDR3 is TGTGCCAGCGGTTTGGGAGCCTACGAGCAGTACTTC.

The chain couples TRBV7-2 to TRBJ2-3, with TRBD2 matching over 14 bases. Germline CDR1 reads SGHTA; CDR2 reads FQGNSA. J gave up 5 bases and V 5 bases, and 9 bases lay outside the gene matches. This CDR3 is 17 amino acids long. CDR3 in amino acids: CASSTGLAGVTLDTQYF. The CDR3 region has the DNA TGTGCCAGCAGCACGGGACTAGCGGGAGTTACTTTAGATACGCAGTATTTT. The whole variable domain, remainder taken from reference TRBV7-2 and TRBJ2-3, is GAGVSQSPSNKVTEKGKDVELRCDPISGHTALYWYRQSLGQGLEFLIYFQGNSAPDKSGLPSDRFSAERTGGSVSTLTIQRTQQEDSAVYLCASSTGLAGVTLDTQYFGPGTRLTVL.

In this sample, this clonotype turned up many times. CDR3 protein: CASNGGPSTDTQYF. CDR3 in DNA: TGCGCCAGCAACGGCGGACCTAGCACAGATACGCAGTATTTT. The rearrangement joins TRBV4-1 to TRBJ2-3; no reliable D call. The V end was cut by 7 bases, the J end by 0 bases, with 11 bases between. The germline V gene encodes CDR1 MGHRA and CDR2 YSYEKL. CDR3 length: 14 amino acids.

This chain uses TRBV5-1 with TRBJ2-5, with no clear D. V lost 0 bases, J lost 0 bases, and 6 bases lay in between. The germline CDR1 and CDR2 sequences are SGHRS and YFSETQ. This CDR3 has 14 amino acids. CDR3 protein: CASSLVTYQETQYF. CDR3 nucleotides: TGCGCCAGCAGCTTGGTGACTTACCAAGAGACCCAGTACTTC.

The chain links TRBV2 to TRBJ2-4; D is uncertain. From germline, CDR1 is SNHLY and CDR2 FYNNEI. Trimming left V 8 bases short and J 9 bases short, with 17 bases between. The length of the CDR3 is 13 residues. CDR3 sequence (DNA): TGTGCCAGCTACTCTCCCCGTATGGGCATTCAGTACTTC. It yields the protein CASYSPRMGIQYF.

The chain uses TRBV7-8 and TRBJ2-7; D is ambiguous. Germline CDR1 and CDR2: SGHVS and FQNEAQ. This CDR3 is 17 amino acids long. Trimming removed 0 bases at V and 0 bases at J, with 15 bases between. CDR3 loop: CASSLALWSSLSYEQYF. CDR3 DNA sequence: TGTGCCAGCAGCTTAGCGTTGTGGAGTTCTCTCTCCTACGAGCAGTACTTC.

DNA for the CDR3: TGTGCCAGCAGGTTGTGGAGCACAGATACGCAGTATTTT. Protein: CASRLWSTDTQYF. The chain is built from TRBV7-8 and TRBJ2-3; D is unclear. Looked up from germline, CDR1 is SGHVS and CDR2 is FQNEAQ. The CDR3 is 13 amino acids. The V and J ends lost 6 bases and 0 bases respectively, with 7 bases between them.

The rearrangement uses TRBV11-1 and TRBJ2-7; 11 bases line up with TRBD1. This CDR3 comprises 18 residues. V lost 3 bases and J lost 1; bases outside the gene matches: 11. Germline CDR1 and CDR2: SGHAT and FQDESV (reference sequence). CDR3 sequence: CASSLISVGTGGSYEQYF. The CDR3 bases are TGTGCCAGCAGCTTGATTTCTGTTGGGACAGGGGGGTCCTACGAGCAGTACTTC.

This clonotype was counted at least ten times. At one end, the junction sequence differs from germline, possibly due to a read error. The rearrangement uses TRBV11-1 and TRBJ2-5; D not resolved. Germline V gives CDR1 SGHAT, CDR2 FQDESV (reference sequence). The length of the CDR3 is 13 residues. This CDR3 is CASSSGPQETQYF. The CDR3 coding sequence is TGCGCCAGCAGCTCCGGACCTCAAGAGACCCAGTACTTC.

This clonotype occurred a few times. V gene TRBV7-6 combines with J gene TRBJ2-7; D possibly matches TRBD1 or TRBD2 (5 bases each). CDR3 length equals 15 residues. Germline CDR1 SGHVS, CDR2 FNYEAQ. V was pared by 0 bases and J by 2 bases, with 11 bases between. In nucleotides, the CDR3 is TGTGCCAGCAGCTTAGCGCTGGGACGGGCCTACGAGCAGTACTTC. Amino acids: CASSLALGRAYEQYF. Full variable domain (remainder filled in from reference TRBV7-6 and TRBJ2-7): GAGVSQSPRYKVTKRGQDVALRCDPISGHVSLYWYRQALGQGPEFLTYFNYEAQQDKSGLPNDRFSAERPEGSISTLTIQRTEQRDSAMYRCASSLALGRAYEQYFGPGTRLTVT.

This clonotype was found a few times. This chain uses TRBV7-9 with TRBJ2-7; D ambiguous. There are 14 residues in the CDR3. The V gene lost 2 bases and the J gene lost 2 bases, with 10 bases spanning the gap. Germline lookup yields CDR1 SEHNR and CDR2 FQNEAQ (reference sequence). In nucleotides, the CDR3 is TGTGCCAGCAGCTTACAGGAACTTGCCTACGAGCAGTACTTC. Protein product: CASSLQELAYEQYF.

V and J are TRBV27 and TRBJ2-2; no firm D call. The CDR3 is 15 residues long. V was shortened by 2 bases and J by 1 base, with 8 bases between the two germline ends. From germline, CDR1 is MNHEY and CDR2 SMNVEV (reference sequence). The CDR3 DNA sequence: TGTGCCAGCAGTTTAGGCAGGTGGAACACCGGGGAGCTGTTTTTT. Translating gives CASSLGRWNTGELFF.

The sample holds a few counts of this clonotype. The J gene is TRBJ2-6, the V gene TRBV12-3 or TRBV12-4; D gene ambiguous. Between the trimmed V and J ends, which lost 3 bases and 0 bases, there was a span of 9 bases. There are 16 residues in the CDR3. The CDR3 DNA reads as TGTGCCAGCAGTTTCGGGCAGAGCTCTGGGGCCAACGTCCTGACTTTC. As protein: CASSFGQSSGANVLTF.

This clonotype was recorded a few times. The rearrangement joins TRBV27 to TRBJ2-7; D is possibly TRBD1 (5 bases). The CDR3 is made up of 16 amino acids. Germline V CDR1 and CDR2: MNHEY, SMNVEV (reference sequence). Trimming stripped 7 bases from V and 0 bases from J, with 19 bases between. CDR3 residues: CASKAGMNRSSYEQYF. In DNA, the CDR3 is TGTGCCAGCAAGGCAGGGATGAACAGGAGCTCCTACGAGCAGTACTTC.

This clonotype was seen more than once but under ten times. This rearrangement joins TRBV7-7 to TRBJ2-1, with TRBD2 matching 7 bases. V lost 1 base and J lost 6; bases outside the gene matches: 3. This CDR3 region has 14 residues. CDR1 is SSHAT, CDR2 FNYEAQ, per germline (reference sequence). The CDR3 reads CASSLGLAFNEQFF. Here the CDR3 DNA reads TGTGCCAGCAGCTTAGGACTAGCCTTCAATGAGCAGTTCTTC.

V and J are TRBV25-1 and TRBJ2-7, with 8 bases identical to TRBD2. Per germline, CDR1 MGHDK and CDR2 SYGVNS. With V trimmed by 8 bases and J by 9 bases, 24 bases remained unmatched. The CDR3 sequence is 17 residues long. CDR3 amino acids: CASEWSGNGGGLRVQYF. The CDR3 DNA sequence: TGTGCCAGCGAGTGGAGTGGGAACGGGGGGGGACTACGAGTGCAGTACTTC.

The sample holds a few counts of this clonotype. The genes are TRBV20-1 and TRBJ2-3; D tentatively fits TRBD1 or TRBD2 (6 bases each). Germline CDR1 is DFQATT and CDR2 is SNEGSKA (reference sequence). The CDR3 runs to 15 residues. V was clipped by 2 bases and J by 1 base, with 13 bases between them. CDR3 residues: CSARPTRGGTDTQYF. DNA of the CDR3: TGCAGTGCTAGACCAACTAGGGGGGGCACAGATACGCAGTATTTT.

This clonotype has a handful of counts. The chain couples TRBV5-1 to TRBJ2-7, with D hard to call. The ends were cut back, 3 bases at V and 6 bases at J, with 16 bases in the middle. CDR1 and CDR2 from the germline V gene are SGHRS and YFSETQ. This CDR3 has 14 amino acids. CDR3 sequence (DNA): TGCGCCAGCAGCTCCGGCAGGAAAGTATCCGAGCAGTACTTC. Protein: CASSSGRKVSEQYF.

This rearrangement joins TRBV4-1 to TRBJ2-1; D remains ambiguous. V lost 1 base, J lost 2 bases, and 15 bases lay in between. CDR1 and CDR2 from the germline V gene are MGHRA and YSYEKL. The CDR3 has 17 amino acids. This CDR3 is CASSQGPRRRPYNEQFF. DNA of the CDR3: TGCGCCAGCAGCCAAGGCCCTCGGCGAAGGCCCTACAATGAGCAGTTCTTC.

This clonotype was recorded a few times. The gene calls are TRBV6-1 and TRBJ1-2; D is undetermined. CDR1 MNHNS and CDR2 SASEGT come from the germline V gene. The CDR3 is 15 residues long. Trimming cost V 2 bases and J 2 bases, with 12 bases left between them. The CDR3 here is CASSERRAANYGYTF. The CDR3 nucleotides are TGTGCCAGCAGTGAACGGCGGGCCGCAAACTATGGCTACACCTTC.

V and J are TRBV21-1 and TRBJ2-7; the table's D gene call, TRBD1, was not cross checked with the DNA. TRBV21-1 is classified as a pseudogene. The CDR3 contains 18 residues. CDR3 coding DNA: TGTGCCAGCAGCAAATGCGGGGTATACCGGGAGGACGCCTACGAGCAGTACTTC. Protein sequence: CASSKCGVYREDAYEQYF.

The chain recombines TRBV10-3 with TRBJ2-7, with 14 bases fitting TRBD2. CDR3 length: 16 amino acids. Germline CDR1 and CDR2: ENHRY and SYGVKD. V shed 0 bases, J shed 5 bases, and the junction held 3 bases outside the gene matches. The CDR3 spells CAISESGTSGSNEQYF. The CDR3 nucleotides are TGTGCCATCAGTGAGTCAGGGACTAGCGGGAGTAACGAGCAGTACTTC.

This clonotype was seen a handful of times. The chain is built from TRBV4-1 and TRBJ1-2; D is possibly TRBD1 (5 bases). Germline V CDR1 and CDR2: MGHRA, YSYEKL. This CDR3 comprises 15 residues. V was trimmed by 3 bases and J by 7 bases, leaving 18 bases between them. The CDR3 loop reads CASSQTGGRGGGYTF. The CDR3 DNA reads TGCGCCAGCAGCCAGACGGGAGGGCGGGGCGGTGGCTACACCTTC.

This clonotype turned up a few times. The V gene is TRBV10-2, the J gene TRBJ1-1, with D unclear. CDR3 length: 15 amino acids. Trimming stripped 0 bases from V and 0 bases from J, with 8 bases between. Germline values: CDR1 WSHSY, CDR2 SAAADI. The CDR3 sequence: CASSESGKMNTEAFF. CDR3 nucleotides: TGCGCCAGCAGTGAGTCCGGCAAAATGAACACTGAAGCTTTCTTT.

This clonotype has more than one count but fewer than ten. The rearrangement uses TRBV6-1 and TRBJ1-2, with D unresolved. Germline-derived CDR1 and CDR2 are MNHNS and SASEGT. V dropped 4 bases and J dropped 1 base, with 4 bases sitting between them. The CDR3 extends over 12 amino acids. DNA of the CDR3: TGTGCCAGCAGTGTCAATAACTATGGCTACACCTTC. It codes for CASSVNNYGYTF.